This is a list of T cell receptor beta chains from one sample in a study of Ad26.COV2.S vaccination and SARS-CoV-2 variants. The data were produced by immunoSEQ multiplex PCR, yet TCRdb's version contains in-frame clones alone and is incomplete. The sample holds 360,000 or so clones, approximately 89% seen once. This specimen consisted of peripheral blood, obtained in a trial of Ad26.COV2.S vaccine versus placebo. These receptors all stem from a person aged 18 to 65 who received the Ad26.COV2.S COVID-19 vaccine or a placebo. The CDR3 runs from the conserved cysteine through the conserved F or W. The order of the fields is clone size, J gene, D gene, V gene, CDR3 DNA, CDR3 protein. A D gene is named only where the DNA matches it firmly. Only part of the rows carry a size: once, few, many, or a class if the clone is expanded.

size: .
J: TRBJ2-2
D: .
V: TRBV4-2
DNA: TGTGCCAGCAGGCCAGGAGGTCCGAACACCGGGGAGCTGTTTTTT
CDR3: CASRPGGPNTGELFF

size: .
J: TRBJ2-5
D: .
V: TRBV10-3
DNA: TGTGCCATCAGTGAGGGCCTTCAAGAGACCCAGTACTTC
CDR3: CAISEGLQETQYF

size: .
J: TRBJ2-1
D: .
V: TRBV5-8
DNA: TGTGCCAGCACCCAGTCGGCTCGCTGGGACTACAATGAGCAGTTCTTC
CDR3: CASTQSARWDYNEQFF

size: once
J: TRBJ2-1
D: .
V: TRBV13
DNA: TGTGCCAGCAGCTTAGGCGGAACATACAATGAGCAGTTCTTC
CDR3: CASSLGGTYNEQFF

size: .
J: TRBJ1-6
D: .
V: TRBV12-3/TRBV12-4
DNA: TGTGCCAGCAGCCGGCAAACTAATTCACCCCTCCACTTT
CDR3: CASSRQTNSPLHF

size: .
J: TRBJ2-4
D: .
V: TRBV24-1
DNA: TGTGCCACCAGTGCGGGCTCCTCGGCCTGGAACATTCAGTACTTC
CDR3: CATSAGSSAWNIQYF

size: .
J: TRBJ2-2
D: .
V: TRBV5-5
DNA: TGTGCCAGCAGCTTCCGGCACGGGGGCCTCGCGAACACCGGGGAGCTGTTTTTT
CDR3: CASSFRHGGLANTGELFF

size: .
J: TRBJ2-2
D: .
V: TRBV7-2
DNA: TGTGCCAGCAGCTTAGGGCGGCGGGATTCTATATCGAACGGGGAGCTGTTTTTT
CDR3: CASSLGRRDSISNGELFF

size: .
J: TRBJ2-1
D: TRBD2
V: TRBV11-2
DNA: TGTGCCAGCAGCTTAGAAGCCAGCGGGAGGGCCAAAGAGCAGTTCTTC
CDR3: CASSLEASGRAKEQFF

size: .
J: TRBJ2-1
D: .
V: TRBV10-1
DNA: TGCGCCAGCTCTCTAATCCGGGACCAAGGTAACAATGAGCAGTTCTTC
CDR3: CASSLIRDQGNNEQFF

size: .
J: TRBJ2-6
D: .
V: TRBV7-2
DNA: TGTGCCAGCCGTCCTGGGGGGACTGGGGCCAACGTCCTGACTTTC
CDR3: CASRPGGTGANVLTF

size: .
J: TRBJ2-3
D: TRBD2
V: TRBV5-4
DNA: TGTGCCAGCAGCTCCTTCACTAGCGGCCGCACAGATACGCAGTATTTT
CDR3: CASSSFTSGRTDTQYF

size: .
J: TRBJ1-6
D: TRBD1
V: TRBV11-2
DNA: TGTGCCAGCAGCTTAGGGAGGGGGCGCGTTAATTCACCCCTCCACTTT
CDR3: CASSLGRGRVNSPLHF

size: .
J: TRBJ1-2
D: .
V: TRBV3-1/TRBV3-2
DNA: TGTGCCAGCAGCCAGAACGGGAGAGACCACTATGGCTACACCTTC
CDR3: CASSQNGRDHYGYTF

size: .
J: TRBJ1-4
D: .
V: TRBV12-3/TRBV12-4
DNA: TGTGCCAGCAGTTCCAGGGTTAATGAAAAACTGTTTTTT
CDR3: CASSSRVNEKLFF

size: few
J: TRBJ1-1
D: .
V: TRBV7-9
DNA: TGTGCCAGCAGCTTAGTGGAACCTGAAGCTTTCTTT
CDR3: CASSLVEPEAFF

size: once
J: TRBJ2-1
D: TRBD2
V: TRBV7-3
DNA: TGTGCCAGCAGCTCTGGGGCGGGAGGAGCCTACAATGAGCAGTTCTTC
CDR3: CASSSGAGGAYNEQFF

size: .
J: TRBJ2-1
D: .
V: TRBV4-3
DNA: TGCGCCAGCAGCCGAGGACCCTCTGGTGAGCAGTTCTTC
CDR3: CASSRGPSGEQFF

size: .
J: TRBJ2-5
D: .
V: TRBV9
DNA: TGTGCCAGCAGCGTAGGGCGGGAAAGCTTTGAGACCCAGTACTTC
CDR3: CASSVGRESFETQYF

size: .
J: TRBJ1-3
D: .
V: TRBV28
DNA: TGTGCCAGCCACGGTCTCTTCAGAGGGGGAGGGAATGGAAACACCATATATTTT
CDR3: CASHGLFRGGGNGNTIYF

size: .
J: TRBJ1-5
D: .
V: TRBV20-1
DNA: TGCAGTGCTAGTGGCGGGGTTAGAAATCAGCCCCAGCATTTT
CDR3: CSASGGVRNQPQHF